Listed here are 3 T cell receptor beta chains from one sample, sequenced in a study of blood T cell repertoires in COVID-19. Assay used: immunoSEQ multiplex PCR; TCRdb lists only in-frame clones, some missing. The sample yields 140,000 to 150,000 clones, approximately 90% seen once. Source material: PBMCs or T cells enriched from blood (not recorded which). These receptors were taken from a woman in her 30s with acute COVID-19.

The rearrangement uses TRBV5-6 and TRBJ1-4, with TRBD1 matching 7 bases. Germline V gene data show CDR1 as SGHDT and CDR2 as YYEEEE. The length of the CDR3 is 17 residues. The trim removed 0 bases at V and 1 base at J, leaving 6 bases unmatched. The CDR3 DNA follows: TGTGCCAGCAGCTTGGGTGGACAGGCGATAACTAATGAAAAACTGTTTTTT. As protein: CASSLGGQAITNEKLFF.

The chain combines TRBV7-9 with TRBJ1-5, with D possibly matching TRBD1 (5 bases). Germline loops: CDR1 SEHNR, CDR2 FQNEAQ (reference sequence). This CDR3 comprises 15 residues. V was clipped by 5 bases and J by 2 bases, with 13 bases between them. The CDR3, as DNA: TGTGCCAGCAGCCCCGGCAGGGCGGGCAATCAGCCCCAGCATTTT. Residues: CASSPGRAGNQPQHF.

The rearrangement links TRBV28 to TRBJ1-4; 9 positions match TRBD1. CDR1 MDHEN and CDR2 SYDVKM come from the germline V gene. V was clipped by 9 bases and J by 7 bases; unmatched bases: 3. The CDR3 contains 12 residues. DNA for the CDR3: TGTGCCAGACAGGACAGGGGTGAAAAACTGTTTTTT. Its protein product is CARQDRGEKLFF. Combining the CDR3 with reference TRBV28 and TRBJ1-4 gives the whole variable domain DVKVTQSSRYLVKRTGEKVFLECVQDMDHENMFWYRQDPGLGLRLIYFSYDVKMKEKGDIPEGYSVSREKKERFSLILESASTNQTSMYLCARQDRGEKLFFGSGTQLSVL.